The 5 T cell receptor beta chains in this list originate from one sample, sequenced in a study of blood T cell repertoires in COVID-19. Using immunoSEQ multiplex PCR, the repertoire was profiled, and TCRdb retains in-frame clones only, with some absent. Here the sample spans roughly 410,000 clones, over 75% being singletons. Material: peripheral blood. These TCRs come from a woman aged 40 to 50 with COVID-19, enrolled during active disease.

This clone has only one observation. The chain uses TRBV30 and TRBJ1-4; D gene unclear. CDR1 and CDR2 from the germline V gene are GTSNPN and SVGIG (reference sequence). The length of the CDR3 is 14 residues. V was pared by 8 bases and J by 8 bases, with 21 bases between. CDR3: CAATPGNPREKLFF. In DNA, the CDR3 is TGTGCCGCGACTCCCGGGAACCCAAGGGAAAAACTGTTTTTT.

V usage is TRBV5-6 and J usage is TRBJ1-4, with D tentatively TRBD1 (5 bases). The CDR3 is 15 amino acids. Germline CDR1 SGHDT, CDR2 YYEEEE. Trimming took 4 bases from V and 2 from J, leaving 12 bases between them. CDR3 region: CASSNSGGTNEKLFF. In DNA, the CDR3 is TGTGCCAGCAGCAACTCGGGGGGGACTAATGAAAAACTGTTTTTT.

DNA for the CDR3: TGTGCCAGCAGCCCCCAGGGGGCGGGAACGTACGAGCAGTACTTC. Translated, it gives CASSPQGAGTYEQYF. This sequence joins TRBV9 and TRBJ2-7; 8 nucleotides align to TRBD1. Germline loops: CDR1 SGDLS, CDR2 YYNGEE. V lost 4 bases to trimming and J lost 4 bases; unmatched junction nucleotides: 10. This CDR3 is 15 amino acids long.

This rearrangement joins TRBV7-9 to TRBJ1-1, with D unresolved. V lost 5 bases, J lost 1 base, and 17 bases lay in between. In germline, CDR1 is SEHNR, CDR2 FQNEAQ (reference sequence). The CDR3 runs 16 residues. The CDR3 region has the DNA TGTGCCAGCAGCACCTTCTTAGCCGGCCGGAACACTGAAGCTTTCTTT. It codes for CASSTFLAGRNTEAFF. Full variable domain (outside the CDR3, taken from reference TRBV7-9 and TRBJ1-1): DTGVSQNPRHKITKRGQNVTFRCDPISEHNRLYWYRQTLGQGPEFLTYFQNEAQLEKSRLLSDRFSAERPKGSFSTLEIQRTEQGDSAMYLCASSTFLAGRNTEAFFGQGTRLTVV.

This sequence joins TRBV12-2 and TRBJ1-2; the table's D call of TRBD1 was not tested on the DNA. TRBV12-2 is flagged as a pseudogene. This CDR3 has 17 residues. DNA for the CDR3: TGTGCAAGTCGCTTAGAAGAGACAGTTCCCGCTATTGTCGGCTACACCTTC. Amino acids: CASRLEETVPAIVGYTF.